The 22 T cell receptor beta chains below come from one sample, sequenced in a study of blood T cell repertoires in COVID-19. Some clones are missing from TCRdb's copy, which holds only in-frame ones; the method was immunoSEQ multiplex PCR. The sample contains about 210,000 clones, around 82% of which appear only once. Sequenced input: peripheral blood. The origin of the receptors is a woman aged 40 to 50 with active or convalescent COVID-19.

The chain joins TRBV7-9 to TRBJ2-2, with unresolved D. V was cut by 4 bases and J by 3 bases, with 9 bases left in between. Germline CDR1 reads SEHNR; CDR2 reads FQNEAQ (reference sequence). There are 14 residues in the CDR3. CDR3 nucleotides: TGTGCCAGCAGCTCGAGGATGGACACCGGGGAGCTGTTTTTT. This sequence encodes CASSSRMDTGELFF.

The V and J genes are TRBV6-5 and TRBJ2-1; TRBD2 matches at 10 bases. Germline V lookup: CDR1 MNHEY, CDR2 SVGAGI. This CDR3 spans 13 amino acids. Trimming removed 8 bases from V and 7 bases from J; junction bases left unmatched: 5. As DNA, the CDR3 is TGTGCCAGCGATCCGACTAGCGGGAATGAGCAGTTCTTC. Its protein is CASDPTSGNEQFF.

The rearrangement joins TRBV9 to TRBJ2-7, with D possibly matching TRBD2 (5 bases). The CDR3 totals 15 residues. Germline loops: CDR1 SGDLS, CDR2 YYNGEE. Trimming pared 0 bases from V and 5 bases from J, leaving 15 bases between. The CDR3 here is CASSVGIWERNEQYF. DNA of the CDR3: TGTGCCAGCAGCGTAGGTATCTGGGAGCGGAACGAGCAGTACTTC.

CDR3 residues: CATSTGTGGSNTQYF. The CDR3 DNA reads TGTGCCACCAGCACCGGGACAGGGGGCAGCAATACGCAGTATTTT. V usage is TRBV24-1 and J usage is TRBJ2-3; 12 bases match TRBD1. This CDR3 is 15 amino acids long. V was clipped by 7 bases and J by 7 bases; unmatched bases: 8. The germline gives CDR1 KGHDR, CDR2 SFDVKD.

The chain couples TRBV24-1 to TRBJ2-1; a possible D gene is TRBD2 (6 bases). From germline, CDR1 is KGHDR and CDR2 SFDVKD. Trimming took off 4 bases at V and 0 bases at J, with 18 bases between the two ends. This CDR3 is built from 18 residues. The CDR3 spells CATSDPTGGRDSYNEQFF. In nucleotides, the CDR3 is TGTGCCACCAGTGACCCCACTGGAGGGCGGGACTCCTACAATGAGCAGTTCTTC.

V and J are TRBV5-1 and TRBJ2-1, with 9 bases identical to TRBD1. After removal of 4 bases from V and 7 bases from J, the junction contained 9 bases not matched to a gene. The germline gives CDR1 SGHRS, CDR2 YFSETQ. This CDR3 has 15 amino acids. CDR3 nucleotide sequence: TGCGCCAGCAGCCTCGGACAGGGGCGAGGGAATGAGCAGTTCTTC. Residues: CASSLGQGRGNEQFF. The full variable domain, rest sourced from reference TRBV5-1 and TRBJ2-1, is KAGVTQTPRYLIKTRGQQVTLSCSPISGHRSVSWYQQTPGQGLQFLFEYFSETQRNKGNFPGRFSGRQFSNSRSEMNVSTLELGDSALYLCASSLGQGRGNEQFFGPGTRLTVL.

The V gene is TRBV6-1, the J gene TRBJ1-3; 9 bases fit TRBD1. J was trimmed by 0 bases and V by 4 bases; bases with no gene match: 10. There are 18 residues in the CDR3. Per germline, CDR1 MNHNS and CDR2 SASEGT. The CDR3 here is CASSGGDRVLSSGNTIYF. The CDR3 DNA sequence: TGTGCCAGCAGTGGTGGGGACAGGGTCCTCTCCTCTGGAAACACCATATATTTT.

This clone was found once. V is TRBV7-3 and J is TRBJ2-7; tentative D call: TRBD1 (6 bases). Trimming stripped 2 bases from V and 6 bases from J, with 14 bases between. The CDR3 is made up of 14 amino acids. Germline CDR1 is SGHTA and CDR2 is FQGTGA. The CDR3 reads CASSLAAGVGEQYF. For the CDR3, the DNA is TGTGCCAGCAGCTTAGCGGCAGGGGTGGGCGAGCAGTACTTC.

The CDR3 reads CASSQTGGYTEAFF. CDR3 nucleotides: TGCGCCAGCAGCCAGACAGGGGGGTACACTGAAGCTTTCTTT. The chain couples TRBV4-3 to TRBJ1-1; 9 bases match TRBD1. The germline V gene encodes CDR1 LGHNA and CDR2 YSLEER. The junction had 2 bases not matched to a gene; V was cut back by 3 bases and J by 3 bases. The CDR3 is 14 amino acids.

The rearrangement joins TRBV27 to TRBJ1-5; unclear D gene. Germline CDR1 is MNHEY and CDR2 is SMNVEV (reference sequence). V dropped 9 bases and J dropped 0 bases, with 12 bases sitting between them. The CDR3 has 14 amino acids. For the CDR3, the DNA is TGTGCCAGTCGCGGCCCATATAGCAATCAGCCCCAGCATTTT. Amino acid sequence: CASRGPYSNQPQHF.

This clone was found once. The J gene is TRBJ1-4, the V gene TRBV5-6; D perhaps matches TRBD1 (5 bases). Trimming shortened V by 2 bases and J by 0 bases, and 14 bases separated the two germline ends. The CDR3 is 17 residues long. Per germline, CDR1 SGHDT and CDR2 YYEEEE. The CDR3 nucleotides read TGTGCCAGCAGCTTCTACACAGGAGTTGCAACTAATGAAAAACTGTTTTTT. Translated, it gives CASSFYTGVATNEKLFF.

The sample holds many counts of this clone. The chain uses TRBV13 and TRBJ2-7; 12 bases map to TRBD2. The V segment lost 4 bases and the J segment 4 bases; nucleotides outside the gene matches: 5. There are 15 residues in the CDR3. The germline CDR1 and CDR2 sequences are PRHDT and FYEKMQ (reference sequence). The CDR3 spells CASSSMTSGGYEQYF. DNA of the CDR3: TGTGCCAGCAGCTCCATGACTAGCGGGGGTTACGAGCAGTACTTC.

The V gene is TRBV5-1, the J gene TRBJ1-2; D not resolved. Germline lookup yields CDR1 SGHRS and CDR2 YFSETQ. V was shortened by 2 bases and J by 0 bases, with 11 bases between the two germline ends. The CDR3 totals 15 residues. DNA of the CDR3: TGCGCCAGCAGCTTTGGTCGGGATACTAACTATGGCTACACCTTC. Translating it yields CASSFGRDTNYGYTF.

The rearrangement links TRBV19 to TRBJ2-7; tentatively, D is TRBD2 (5 bases). Germline lookup yields CDR1 LNHDA and CDR2 SQIVND (reference sequence). Trimming shortened V by 7 bases and J by 4 bases, and 23 bases separated the two germline ends. This CDR3 has 16 amino acids. The CDR3 sequence: CASTTQGKAGNYEQYF. Written as DNA, the CDR3 is TGTGCCAGTACCACCCAAGGGAAGGCGGGTAATTACGAGCAGTACTTC.

This clone has just one count. The V call is TRBV19, the J call TRBJ2-1; TRBD1 might be the D (6 bases). CDR3 length: 15 residues. Trimming pared 6 bases from V and 0 bases from J, leaving 12 bases between. CDR1 LNHDA and CDR2 SQIVND come from the germline V gene (reference sequence). In nucleotides, the CDR3 is TGTGCCAGTAGCTCCGACAGGTACTCCTACAATGAGCAGTTCTTC. This codes for CASSSDRYSYNEQFF.

The chain couples TRBV28 to TRBJ1-2, with D tentatively TRBD1 (6 bases). The CDR3 sequence is 14 residues long. Germline CDR1 and CDR2: MDHEN and SYDVKM. V lost 2 bases, J lost 7 bases, and 14 bases lay in between. In nucleotides, the CDR3 is TGTGCCAGCAGTTTACCCGGAAACAGGGCTGGCTACACCTTC. Its translation is CASSLPGNRAGYTF.

The rearrangement links TRBV28 to TRBJ2-5; 13 positions match TRBD2. This CDR3 spans 17 amino acids. CDR1 and CDR2 from the germline V gene are MDHEN and SYDVKM. Trimming took 4 bases from V and 2 from J; bases not matched to a gene: 7. This chain's CDR3 is CASSSRTSGGLQETQYF. The CDR3 coding sequence is TGTGCCAGCAGTTCCCGGACTAGCGGGGGACTACAAGAGACCCAGTACTTC.

This chain's CDR3 is CASSPTGSYEQYF. CDR3 nucleotide sequence: TGTGCCAGTAGCCCGACAGGATCCTACGAGCAGTACTTC. V and J are TRBV19 and TRBJ2-7; D is perhaps TRBD1 (6 bases). The CDR3 is 13 residues long. Germline loops: CDR1 LNHDA, CDR2 SQIVND (reference sequence). Trimming removed 6 bases from V and 1 base from J, with 10 bases in between.

This clone came up a few times. V usage is TRBV7-2 and J usage is TRBJ2-3; possibly TRBD1 for D (5 bases). This CDR3 comprises 14 residues. Trimming shortened V by 5 bases and J by 1 base, and 10 bases separated the two germline ends. In germline, CDR1 is SGHTA, CDR2 FQGNSA. The CDR3 here is CASSLRQRTDTQYF. The CDR3 DNA sequence: TGTGCCAGCAGCCTGCGACAGCGCACAGATACGCAGTATTTT.

This chain connects TRBV19 to TRBJ1-1; 7 nucleotides line up with TRBD1. J gave up 11 bases and V 9 bases, and 21 bases lay outside the gene matches. CDR3 size: 15 residues. Germline V gene lookup returns CDR1 LNHDA and CDR2 SQIVND (reference sequence). CDR3 DNA: TGTGCCAGCTTTACTCCGGGACAGCGAATTGTCGGGGCTTTCTTT. Protein: CASFTPGQRIVGAFF. Looking up the rest from reference TRBV19 and TRBJ1-1 gives the full variable domain: DGGITQSPKYLFRKEGQNVTLSCEQNLNHDAMYWYRQDPGQGLRLIYYSQIVNDFQKGDIAEGYSVSREKKESFPLTVTSAQKNPTAFYLCASFTPGQRIVGAFFGQGTRLTVV.

This clone occurred once. This sequence joins TRBV5-5 and TRBJ2-1; 7 bases align to TRBD1. J lost 8 bases, V lost 4 bases, and 9 bases had no gene match. This CDR3 region has 14 residues. Per germline, CDR1 SGHKS and CDR2 YYEKEE (reference sequence). CDR3 loop: CASSLPGQSDEQFF. CDR3 coding DNA: TGTGCCAGCAGCCTACCGGGACAGAGCGATGAGCAGTTCTTC.

In this sample, this clone turned up a few times. This rearrangement joins TRBV27 to TRBJ1-1; D is unresolved. The CDR3 contains 14 residues. The V gene's germline CDR1 is MNHEY and CDR2 SMNVEV (reference sequence). V lost 0 bases, J lost 1 base, and 6 bases lay in between. This CDR3 is CASSLSWANTEAFF. CDR3 in DNA: TGTGCCAGCAGTTTATCGTGGGCGAACACTGAAGCTTTCTTT.